These 20 T cell receptor beta chains were sequenced from one sample in a study of beta chain features in type 1 diabetes. Whole-study findings and limits: TCRB CDR3s from Type 1 diabetes patients were moderately but significantly shorter in all four CD4+ subsets.

The antigens for these receptors are not known. Expressed TCRB transcripts were sequenced, since all the RNA that had been isolated was reverse transcribed. The assay was immunoSEQ multiplex PCR, and TCRdb's table has in-frame clones only and misses some. The sample records 100,000 to 150,000 clones, roughly a sixth being singletons. The sequenced sample consisted of central memory CD4+ T cells from blood. Receptors were obtained from a man aged 18 to 29 with type 1 diabetes.

The gene calls are TRBV7-2 and TRBJ2-7, with 8 bases matching TRBD2. Germline V gene sequence: CDR1 SGHTA, CDR2 FQGNSA. V lost 8 bases, J lost 3 bases, and 12 bases stayed unmatched. The CDR3 totals 15 residues. The CDR3 DNA is TGTGCCAGCCTAAAGTCGCCAGCGGGGGTCTACGAGCAGTACTTC. Its protein is CASLKSPAGVYEQYF.

This clone was recorded a few times. The rearrangement links TRBV5-1 to TRBJ2-5; 9 bases match TRBD1. The length of the CDR3 is 14 residues. V shed 4 bases, J shed 5 bases, and the junction held 6 bases outside the gene matches. Germline V gene data show CDR1 as SGHRS and CDR2 as YFSETQ. This CDR3 is CASSKGTGWETQYF. CDR3 in DNA: TGCGCCAGCAGCAAAGGGACAGGGTGGGAGACCCAGTACTTC.

The V gene is TRBV12-5, the J gene TRBJ2-6; weak D call: TRBD1 (6 bases). CDR3 size: 18 residues. Deletions cut 2 bases from V and 0 bases from J, with 14 bases between. The germline V gene has CDR1 LGHNT and CDR2 FRNRAP. The CDR3 nucleotides are TGTGCTAGTGGTTTGACCAGGGGAGTCAGCTCTGGGGCCAACGTCCTGACTTTC. Amino acids: CASGLTRGVSSGANVLTF.

There are a few counts of this clone. V gene TRBV25-1 combines with J gene TRBJ2-5; D may be TRBD1 or TRBD2 (6 bases each). The CDR3 has 18 residues. The germline gives CDR1 MGHDK, CDR2 SYGVNS. V was cut by 3 bases and J by 5 bases, with 25 bases left in between. The CDR3, as DNA: TGTGCCAGCAGTGAGCTCGCGGTCGGGGGCGCAAGGTTTGAGACCCAGTACTTC. Translating it yields CASSELAVGGARFETQYF.

Here the CDR3 reads CAWSFIPQGYNEQFF. CDR3 bases: TGTGCCTGGAGTTTTATCCCACAGGGGTACAATGAGCAGTTCTTC. The V and J genes are TRBV30 and TRBJ2-1; 7 nucleotides agree with TRBD1. Losses at the gene ends were 2 bases for V and 4 bases for J; bases not matched to a gene: 8. The CDR3 is 15 residues long. In germline, CDR1 is GTSNPN, CDR2 SVGIG (reference sequence).

V gene TRBV29-1 combines with J gene TRBJ2-1; D could derive from TRBD1 or TRBD2 (5 bases each). Germline V gives CDR1 SQVTM, CDR2 ANQGSEA. The CDR3 consists of 15 residues. The V and J ends lost 1 base and 10 bases respectively, with 20 bases between them. The CDR3 sequence is CSVEAGPTLSGEQFF. The CDR3 DNA reads as TGCAGCGTTGAAGCGGGACCTACCCTTTCCGGCGAGCAGTTCTTC.

This clone came up a few times. V and J are TRBV29-1 and TRBJ1-1; D may be TRBD1 (6 bases). CDR1 SQVTM and CDR2 ANQGSEA come from the germline V gene. The V end lost 7 bases, the J end lost 3 bases, and 15 bases lay between the germline ends. The CDR3 is 13 amino acids. In DNA form, the CDR3 reads TGCAGCGCCGTAGAAGGGGGGCACACTGAAGCTTTCTTT. This gives the protein CSAVEGGHTEAFF.

This sequence joins TRBV15 and TRBJ2-7; 10 bases fit TRBD1. This CDR3 has 14 amino acids. J lost 6 bases, V lost 1 base, and 3 bases had no gene match. Germline assignment: CDR1 LNHNV and CDR2 YYDKDF (reference sequence). The CDR3 here is CATSRGGQGGEQYF. For the CDR3, the DNA is TGTGCCACCAGCAGAGGCGGACAGGGGGGCGAGCAGTACTTC.

The chain couples TRBV23-1 to TRBJ2-7; D call uncertain. TRBV23-1 is annotated as an ORF whose role is uncertain. V was shortened by 0 bases and J by 5 bases, with 17 bases between the two germline ends. The CDR3 consists of 16 residues. The chain's CDR3 is CASSQSRAPKRDEQYF. The CDR3 nucleotides read TGCGCCAGCAGTCAATCTCGGGCGCCCAAACGCGACGAGCAGTACTTC.

In its sample, this clone was seen a few times. The chain combines TRBV7-2 with TRBJ2-5, with 8 bases aligning to TRBD1. This CDR3 region has 14 residues. Germline trimming cut 3 bases from V and 2 bases from J; bases unmatched to any gene: 2. The germline V gene has CDR1 SGHTA and CDR2 FQGNSA. The chain's CDR3 is CASSFQGAQETQYF. Here the CDR3 DNA reads TGTGCCAGCAGCTTTCAGGGGGCGCAAGAGACCCAGTACTTC.

This clone was seen only a few times. The V and J genes are TRBV6-5 and TRBJ2-1, with D unresolved. Trimming removed 4 bases at V and 11 bases at J, with 12 bases between. The CDR3 spans 12 residues. The germline CDR1 and CDR2 sequences are MNHEY and SVGAGI. CDR3 sequence (DNA): TGTGCCAGCAGTTTAGCAGGCACGAAGCAGTTCTTC. Translated, it gives CASSLAGTKQFF.

This clone was seen a handful of times. J is TRBJ2-3 and V is TRBV5-4, with 8 bases identical to TRBD1. CDR1 is SGHNT, CDR2 YYREEE, per germline (reference sequence). V shed 1 base, J shed 2 bases, and the junction held 0 bases outside the gene matches. The CDR3 consists of 14 residues. The DNA of the CDR3 is TGTGCCAGCAGCTTGCAGGGGGCCACAGATACGCAGTATTTT. Translating gives CASSLQGATDTQYF.

This clone was detected a few times. The chain has TRBV4-2 and TRBJ2-1; D possibly uses TRBD1 or TRBD2 (6 bases each). This CDR3 region has 14 residues. Trimming took 4 bases from V and 2 from J, leaving 9 bases between them. Germline lookup yields CDR1 LGHNA and CDR2 YNFKEQ. For the CDR3, the DNA is TGTGCCAGCAGCCCGCGGGACACCTACAATGAGCAGTTCTTC. Translated: CASSPRDTYNEQFF.

This clone was counted ten times or more. The chain has TRBV11-2 and TRBJ2-5; D may be TRBD2 (6 bases). Germline V gene data show CDR1 as SGHAT and CDR2 as FQNNGV. The CDR3 has 16 residues. V lost 5 bases and J 1 base, leaving 17 bases between the germline ends. The CDR3 sequence is CASSVIGGIIQETQYF. The CDR3 nucleotides are TGTGCCAGCAGCGTAATCGGAGGGATAATCCAAGAGACCCAGTACTTC.

This chain uses TRBV2 with TRBJ2-1; unclear D gene. CDR3 length equals 11 residues. Germline V gene lookup returns CDR1 SNHLY and CDR2 FYNNEI. V lost 4 bases and J 10 bases, leaving 8 bases between the germline ends. CDR3 sequence: CASSASQEQFF. The DNA for the CDR3 is TGTGCCAGCAGTGCATCACAGGAGCAGTTCTTC.

This clone showed up just a few times. The rearrangement uses TRBV7-9 and TRBJ2-7, with D possibly TRBD2 on 5 matching bases. The V end was cut by 2 bases, the J end by 2 bases, with 16 bases between. CDR1 and CDR2 (germline): SEHNR, FQNEAQ (reference sequence). This CDR3 spans 16 amino acids. The CDR3 DNA reads as TGTGCCAGCAGCTTAAGCGGCGGCGTTGGGGCCTACGAGCAGTACTTC. As protein: CASSLSGGVGAYEQYF.

This clone has at least ten counts. V is TRBV4-3 and J is TRBJ2-1; the D call may be TRBD1 or TRBD2 (5 bases each). There are 16 residues in the CDR3. The ends were cut back, 0 bases at V and 4 bases at J, with 13 bases in the middle. Germline-derived CDR1 and CDR2 are LGHNA and YSLEER. CDR3 residues: CASSQDGRDGYNEQFF. The CDR3 DNA reads TGCGCCAGCAGCCAAGATGGCCGGGACGGATACAATGAGCAGTTCTTC.

This clone came up a few times. V and J are TRBV7-6 and TRBJ2-6; maybe TRBD1 (5 bases). V was pared by 5 bases and J by 2 bases, with 7 bases between. The CDR3 contains 14 residues. Germline CDR1 SGHVS, CDR2 FNYEAQ. The CDR3 loop is CASSQDTGANVLTF. CDR3 in DNA: TGTGCCAGCAGCCAGGACACTGGGGCCAACGTCCTGACTTTC. The full variable domain, its missing parts supplied by reference TRBV7-6 and TRBJ2-6, is GAGVSQSPRYKVTKRGQDVALRCDPISGHVSLYWYRQALGQGPEFLTYFNYEAQQDKSGLPNDRFSAERPEGSISTLTIQRTEQRDSAMYRCASSQDTGANVLTFGAGSRLTVL.

The chain combines TRBV7-2 with TRBJ1-4, with D unresolved. CDR3 size: 14 residues. Trimming shortened V by 5 bases and J by 5 bases, and 12 bases separated the two germline ends. Germline V gene data show CDR1 as SGHTA and CDR2 as FQGNSA. The CDR3 region is CASSRSEANEKLFF. The CDR3 DNA follows: TGTGCCAGCAGCCGAAGTGAAGCGAATGAAAAACTGTTTTTT.

This clone occurred a few times. This chain uses TRBV4-3 with TRBJ1-6; possibly TRBD1 for D (5 bases). The V end was cut by 2 bases, the J end by 10 bases, with 9 bases between. The germline gives CDR1 LGHNA, CDR2 YSLEER. This CDR3 region has 13 residues. The CDR3 spells CASSQFKGSPLHF. Here the CDR3 DNA reads TGCGCCAGCAGCCAATTTAAGGGGTCACCCCTCCACTTT.